This TCR beta chain was sequenced for a study of early T cells in non-severe SARS-CoV-2 infection. Germline V gene data show CDR1 as MNHNY and CDR2 as SVGAGI (reference sequence). The CDR3 has 15 residues. Trimming removed 6 bases at V and 4 bases at J, with 16 bases between. Researchers tagged individual cDNA molecules with unique molecular identifiers. TCRdb reprocessed the 5' RACE reads with MiXCR, giving one entry per CDR3 protein. The sample gives around 67,000 distinct CDR3 sequences, around 12% of which show up once; roughly 1.2% is in the top ten. This clonotype was seen repeatedly, ten times or more.

The sequence derives from an adult who was a healthcare worker with PCR-confirmed SARS-CoV-2 infection or an uninfected control (not recorded which). The source material was whole blood. The J gene is TRBJ2-1, the V gene TRBV6-6; D unclear. The CDR3 sequence is CASRRLATAYNEQFF. CDR3 nucleotide sequence: TGTGCCAGCAGGCGTTTGGCGACGGCATACAATGAGCAGTTCTTC.